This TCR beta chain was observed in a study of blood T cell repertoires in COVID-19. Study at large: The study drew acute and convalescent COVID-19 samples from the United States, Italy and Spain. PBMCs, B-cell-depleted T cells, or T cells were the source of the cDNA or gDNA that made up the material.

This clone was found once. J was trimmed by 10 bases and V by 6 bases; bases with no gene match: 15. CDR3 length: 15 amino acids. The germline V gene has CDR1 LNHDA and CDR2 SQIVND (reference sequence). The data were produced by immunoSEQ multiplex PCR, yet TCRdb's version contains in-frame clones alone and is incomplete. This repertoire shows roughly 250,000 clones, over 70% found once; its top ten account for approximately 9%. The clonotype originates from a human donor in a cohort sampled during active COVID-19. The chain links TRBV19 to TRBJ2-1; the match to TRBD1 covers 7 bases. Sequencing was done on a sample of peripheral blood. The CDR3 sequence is CASSIRVEGAYEQFF. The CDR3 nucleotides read TGTGCCAGTAGCATCAGGGTTGAGGGGGCGTACGAGCAGTTCTTC.